The T cell receptor beta chain under discussion was sequenced for a study of radiation and T cells in renal cell carcinoma. Study-level information: Nephrectomy followed 15 Gy stereotactic body radiation by 4 weeks. Overall study results and limits: In blood, top tumor clones expanded by 2 weeks, shrinking by 4.

Stated time point: blood 2 weeks post-SBRT. The treatment denotes: 15 Gy SBRT to primary tumor, nephrectomy 4 weeks later. A note on this clone: The antigen is not known.

Germline V gene data show CDR1 as MGHRA and CDR2 as YSYEKL. This CDR3 has 16 residues. Trimming removed 0 bases from V and 0 bases from J, with 9 bases in between. Clones were read by immunoSEQ multiplex PCR, and TCRdb kept only the in-frame ones, dropping some. The table has more than 150,000 clones, 87% seen once. The rearrangement uses TRBV4-1 and TRBJ2-4, with no clear D. The sequence was collected from a woman aged 50 to 65 with renal cell carcinoma. The sample in question was blood, obtained from a patient whose treatment included radiotherapy and nephrectomy. DNA of the CDR3: TGCGCCAGCAGCCAAGATCAAGGGATAGCCAAAAACATTCAGTACTTC. This gives the protein CASSQDQGIAKNIQYF.